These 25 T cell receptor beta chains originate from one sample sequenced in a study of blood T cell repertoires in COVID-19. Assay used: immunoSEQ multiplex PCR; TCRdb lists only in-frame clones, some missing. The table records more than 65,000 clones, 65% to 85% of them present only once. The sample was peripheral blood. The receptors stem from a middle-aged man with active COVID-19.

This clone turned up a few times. DNA of the CDR3: TGTGCCAGCAGTGGACAGGGAAACACTGAAGCTTTCTTT. Encoded protein: CASSGQGNTEAFF. The chain employs TRBV6-2 or TRBV6-3 and TRBJ1-1; 8 bases match TRBD1. The CDR3 is made up of 13 amino acids. Germline V gene data show CDR1 as MNHEY and CDR2 as SVGEGT. V gave up 5 bases and J gave up 2 bases; unmatched junction bases: 1.

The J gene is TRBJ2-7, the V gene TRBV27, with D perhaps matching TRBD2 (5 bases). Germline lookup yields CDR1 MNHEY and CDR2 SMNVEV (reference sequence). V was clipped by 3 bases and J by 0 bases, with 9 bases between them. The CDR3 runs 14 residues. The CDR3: CASSLGGPSYEQYF. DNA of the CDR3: TGTGCCAGCAGTTTGGGCGGGCCCTCCTACGAGCAGTACTTC.

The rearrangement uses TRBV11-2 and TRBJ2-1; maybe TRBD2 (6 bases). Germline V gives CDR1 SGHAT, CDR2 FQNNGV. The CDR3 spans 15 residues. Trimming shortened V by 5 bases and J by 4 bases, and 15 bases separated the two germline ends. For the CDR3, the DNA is TGTGCCAGCAGCCGGGACTCCCTCGGGTACAATGAGCAGTTCTTC. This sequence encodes CASSRDSLGYNEQFF.

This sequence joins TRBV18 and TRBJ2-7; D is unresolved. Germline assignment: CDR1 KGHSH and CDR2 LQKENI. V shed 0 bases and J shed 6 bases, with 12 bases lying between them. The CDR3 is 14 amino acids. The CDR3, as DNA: TGTGCCAGCTCACCACCGAGCAGGTTCGGCGAGCAGTACTTC. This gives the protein CASSPPSRFGEQYF. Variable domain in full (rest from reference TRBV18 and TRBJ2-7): NAGVMQNPRHLVRRRGQEARLRCSPMKGHSHVYWYRQLPEEGLKFMVYLQKENIIDESGMPKERFSAEFPKEGPSILRIQQVVRGDSAAYFCASSPPSRFGEQYFGPGTRLTVT.

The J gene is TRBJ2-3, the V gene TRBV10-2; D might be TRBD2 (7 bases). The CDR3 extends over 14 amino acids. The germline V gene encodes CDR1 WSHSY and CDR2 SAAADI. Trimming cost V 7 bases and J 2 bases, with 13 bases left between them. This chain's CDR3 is CASTEGGPTDTQYF. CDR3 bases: TGCGCCAGCACCGAGGGGGGGCCCACAGATACGCAGTATTTT.

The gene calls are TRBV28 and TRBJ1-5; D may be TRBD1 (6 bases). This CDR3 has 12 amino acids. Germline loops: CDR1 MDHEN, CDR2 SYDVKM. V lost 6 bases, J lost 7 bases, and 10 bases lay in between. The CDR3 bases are TGTGCCAGCAGGTCAGGGGTCCAGCCCCAGCATTTT. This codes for CASRSGVQPQHF.

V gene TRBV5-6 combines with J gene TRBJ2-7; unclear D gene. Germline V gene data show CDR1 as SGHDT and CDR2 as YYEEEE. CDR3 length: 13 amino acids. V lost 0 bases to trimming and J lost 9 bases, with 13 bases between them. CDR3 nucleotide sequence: TGTGCCAGCAGCTTGGCCGCTATACGAGGGCAGTACTTC. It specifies CASSLAAIRGQYF.

CDR3 amino acids: CASSLSRLYEQYF. CDR3 DNA: TGTGCCAGCAGTTTATCGCGGTTGTACGAGCAGTACTTC. The V and J genes are TRBV27 and TRBJ2-7; D ambiguous. The germline gives CDR1 MNHEY, CDR2 SMNVEV (reference sequence). V lost 0 bases, J lost 4 bases, and 7 bases lay in between. The CDR3 has 13 residues.

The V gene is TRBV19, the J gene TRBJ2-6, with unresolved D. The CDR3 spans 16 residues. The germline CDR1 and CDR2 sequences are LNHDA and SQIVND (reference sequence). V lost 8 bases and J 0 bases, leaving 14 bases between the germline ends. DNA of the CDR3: TGTGCCAGTTCATGGGCCCGAAACTCTGGGGCCAACGTCCTGACTTTC. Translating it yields CASSWARNSGANVLTF. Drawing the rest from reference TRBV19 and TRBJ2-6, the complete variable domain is DGGITQSPKYLFRKEGQNVTLSCEQNLNHDAMYWYRQDPGQGLRLIYYSQIVNDFQKGDIAEGYSVSREKKESFPLTVTSAQKNPTAFYLCASSWARNSGANVLTFGAGSRLTVL.

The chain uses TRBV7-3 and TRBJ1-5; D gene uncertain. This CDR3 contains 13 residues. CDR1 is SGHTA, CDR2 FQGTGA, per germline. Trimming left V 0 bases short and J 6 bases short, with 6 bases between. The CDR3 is CASSLTIFQPQHF. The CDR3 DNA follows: TGTGCCAGCAGCTTAACAATATTTCAGCCCCAGCATTTT.

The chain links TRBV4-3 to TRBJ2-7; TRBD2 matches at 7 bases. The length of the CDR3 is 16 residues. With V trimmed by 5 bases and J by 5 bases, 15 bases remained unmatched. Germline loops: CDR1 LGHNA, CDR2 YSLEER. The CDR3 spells CASSSYVLGGSDEQYF. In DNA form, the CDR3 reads TGCGCCAGCAGCTCGTACGTTCTGGGCGGGAGCGACGAGCAGTACTTC.

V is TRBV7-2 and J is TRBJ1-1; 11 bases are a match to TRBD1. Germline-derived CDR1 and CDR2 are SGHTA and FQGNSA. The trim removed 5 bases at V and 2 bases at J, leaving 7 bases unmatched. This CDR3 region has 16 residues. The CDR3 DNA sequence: TGTGCCAGCAGCCTACTCGGGACAGGGGGTAACACTGAAGCTTTCTTT. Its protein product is CASSLLGTGGNTEAFF.

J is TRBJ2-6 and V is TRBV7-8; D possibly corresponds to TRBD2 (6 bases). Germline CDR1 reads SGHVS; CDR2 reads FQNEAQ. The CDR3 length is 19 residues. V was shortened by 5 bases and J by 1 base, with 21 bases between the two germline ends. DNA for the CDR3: TGTGCCAGCAGCCCACTCGCGCGGGGTGAAGTGTCTGGGGCCAACGTCCTGACTTTC. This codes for CASSPLARGEVSGANVLTF. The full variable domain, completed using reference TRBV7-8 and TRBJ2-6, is GAGVSQSPRYKVAKRGQDVALRCDPISGHVSLFWYQQALGQGPEFLTYFQNEAQLDKSGLPSDRFFAERPEGSVSTLKIQRTQQEDSAVYLCASSPLARGEVSGANVLTFGAGSRLTVL.

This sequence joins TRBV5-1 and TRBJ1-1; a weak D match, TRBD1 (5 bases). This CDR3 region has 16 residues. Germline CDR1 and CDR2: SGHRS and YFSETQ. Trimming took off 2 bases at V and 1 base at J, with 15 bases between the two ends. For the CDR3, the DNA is TGCGCCAGCAGCTTTACCCCTCCCACAGGGAACACTGAAGCTTTCTTT. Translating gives CASSFTPPTGNTEAFF.

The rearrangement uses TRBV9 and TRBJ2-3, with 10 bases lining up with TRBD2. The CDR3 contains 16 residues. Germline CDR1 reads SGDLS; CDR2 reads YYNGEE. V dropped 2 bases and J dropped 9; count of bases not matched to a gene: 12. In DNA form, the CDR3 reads TGTGCCAGCAGCGTCGACCCTAGCGGGAGAATAGGGACGCAGTATTTT. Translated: CASSVDPSGRIGTQYF.

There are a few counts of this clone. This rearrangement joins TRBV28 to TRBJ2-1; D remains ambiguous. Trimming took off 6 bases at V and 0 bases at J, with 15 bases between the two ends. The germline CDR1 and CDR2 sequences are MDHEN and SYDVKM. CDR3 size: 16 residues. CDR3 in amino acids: CASSSASPSSYNEQFF. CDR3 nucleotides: TGTGCCAGCAGCTCCGCCAGCCCTAGCTCCTACAATGAGCAGTTCTTC. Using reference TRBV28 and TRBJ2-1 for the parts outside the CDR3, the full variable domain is DVKVTQSSRYLVKRTGEKVFLECVQDMDHENMFWYRQDPGLGLRLIYFSYDVKMKEKGDIPEGYSVSREKKERFSLILESASTNQTSMYLCASSSASPSSYNEQFFGPGTRLTVL.

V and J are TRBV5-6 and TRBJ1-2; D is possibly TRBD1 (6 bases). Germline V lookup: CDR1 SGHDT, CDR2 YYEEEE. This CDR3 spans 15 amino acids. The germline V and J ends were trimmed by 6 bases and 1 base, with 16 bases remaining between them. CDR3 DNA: TGTGCCAGCACCGAGCAGGGGAATCATAACTATGGCTACACCTTC. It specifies CASTEQGNHNYGYTF.

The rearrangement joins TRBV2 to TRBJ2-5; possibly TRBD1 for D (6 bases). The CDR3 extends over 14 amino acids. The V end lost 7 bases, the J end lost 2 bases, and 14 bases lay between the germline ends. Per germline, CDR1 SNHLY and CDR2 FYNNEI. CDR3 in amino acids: CASNRQGRQETQYF. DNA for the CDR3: TGTGCCAGCAACCGGCAGGGGCGACAAGAGACCCAGTACTTC. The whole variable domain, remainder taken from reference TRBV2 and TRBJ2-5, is EPEVTQTPSHQVTQMGQEVILRCVPISNHLYFYWYRQILGQKVEFLVSFYNNEISEKSEIFDDQFSVERPDGSNFTLKIRSTKLEDSAMYFCASNRQGRQETQYFGPGTRLLVL.

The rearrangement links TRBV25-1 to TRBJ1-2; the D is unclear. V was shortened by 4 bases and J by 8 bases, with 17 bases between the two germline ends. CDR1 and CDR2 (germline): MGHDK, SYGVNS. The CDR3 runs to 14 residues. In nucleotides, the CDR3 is TGTGCCAGCAGTGGGTCTGGGGTCGAGGGCGGCTACACCTTC. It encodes CASSGSGVEGGYTF.

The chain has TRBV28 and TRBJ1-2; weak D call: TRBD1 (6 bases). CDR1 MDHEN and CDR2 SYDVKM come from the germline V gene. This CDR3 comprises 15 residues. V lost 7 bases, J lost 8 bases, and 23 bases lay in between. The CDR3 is CASTVTGPGASGYTF. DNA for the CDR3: TGTGCCAGCACCGTGACTGGCCCAGGGGCCAGCGGCTACACCTTC.

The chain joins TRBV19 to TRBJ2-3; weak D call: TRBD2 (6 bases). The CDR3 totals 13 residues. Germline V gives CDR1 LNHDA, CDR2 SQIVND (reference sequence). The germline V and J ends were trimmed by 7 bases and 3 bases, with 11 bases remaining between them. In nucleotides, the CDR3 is TGTGCCAGTACAAAGGGGAGGACAGATACGCAGTATTTT. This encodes CASTKGRTDTQYF.

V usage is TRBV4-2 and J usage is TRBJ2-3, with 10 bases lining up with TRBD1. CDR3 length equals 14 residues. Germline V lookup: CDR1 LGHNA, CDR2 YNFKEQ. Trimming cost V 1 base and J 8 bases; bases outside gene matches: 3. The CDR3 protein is CASSQGTGGGTQYF. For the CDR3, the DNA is TGTGCCAGCAGCCAAGGGACAGGGGGAGGTACGCAGTATTTT.

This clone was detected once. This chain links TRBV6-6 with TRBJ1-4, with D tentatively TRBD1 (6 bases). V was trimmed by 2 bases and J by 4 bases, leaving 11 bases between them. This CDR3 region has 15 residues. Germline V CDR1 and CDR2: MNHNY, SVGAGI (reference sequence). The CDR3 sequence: CASSYTGGGNEKLFF. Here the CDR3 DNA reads TGTGCCAGCAGTTACACGGGGGGCGGTAATGAAAAACTGTTTTTT.

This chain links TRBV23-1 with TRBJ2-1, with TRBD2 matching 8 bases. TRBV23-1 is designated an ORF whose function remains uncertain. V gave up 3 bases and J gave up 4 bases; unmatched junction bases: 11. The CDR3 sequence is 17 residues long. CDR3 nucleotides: TGCGCCAGCAGTCACCCGGGACTAGGGAAGGATTACAATGAGCAGTTCTTC. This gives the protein CASSHPGLGKDYNEQFF.

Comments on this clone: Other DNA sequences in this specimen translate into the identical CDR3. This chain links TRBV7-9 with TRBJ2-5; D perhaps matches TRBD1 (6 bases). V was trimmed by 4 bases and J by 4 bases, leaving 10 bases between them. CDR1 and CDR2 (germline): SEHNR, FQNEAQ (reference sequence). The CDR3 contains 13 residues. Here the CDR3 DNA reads TGTGCCAGCAGCTCCTACAGGGTAGAGACCCAGTACTTC. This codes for CASSSYRVETQYF.